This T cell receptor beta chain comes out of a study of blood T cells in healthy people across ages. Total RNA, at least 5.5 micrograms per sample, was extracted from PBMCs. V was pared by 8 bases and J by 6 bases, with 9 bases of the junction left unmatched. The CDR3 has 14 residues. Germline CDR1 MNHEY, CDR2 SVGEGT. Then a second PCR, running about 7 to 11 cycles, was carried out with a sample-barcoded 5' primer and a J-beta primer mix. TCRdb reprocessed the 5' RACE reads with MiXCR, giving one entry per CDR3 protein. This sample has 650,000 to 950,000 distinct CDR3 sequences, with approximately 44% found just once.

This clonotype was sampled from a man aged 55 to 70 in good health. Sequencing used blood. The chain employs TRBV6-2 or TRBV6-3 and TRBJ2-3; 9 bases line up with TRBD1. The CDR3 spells CASGQGSRSDTQYF. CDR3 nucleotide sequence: TGTGCCAGCGGACAGGGGTCACGCTCCGATACGCAGTATTTT.